This TCR beta chain was captured in a study of early T cells in non-severe SARS-CoV-2 infection. Across the whole study: Bulk RNA taken from unsorted whole blood was sequenced, leaving chains unpaired.

The CDR3 extends over 16 amino acids. Looked up from germline, CDR1 is SEHNR and CDR2 is FQNEAQ (reference sequence). V lost 3 bases and J lost 5; bases outside the gene matches: 11. This clonotype was picked up many times. TCRdb ran MiXCR on the 5' RACE reads and lists one entry per CDR3 protein. The top ten hold about 1.3% of the sample, which has fewer than 85,000 distinct CDR3 sequences, about an eighth seen once. The sample taken for sequencing was whole blood. This sequence joins TRBV7-9 and TRBJ2-5; 8 bases agree with TRBD2. The receptor comes from an adult who was a healthcare worker with PCR-confirmed SARS-CoV-2 infection or an uninfected control (not recorded which). The CDR3 spells CASSFGNSGGSETQYF. The DNA of the CDR3 is TGTGCCAGCAGCTTCGGGAACAGCGGGGGTTCGGAGACCCAGTACTTC. Complete variable domain (other parts from reference TRBV7-9 and TRBJ2-5): DTGVSQNPRHKITKRGQNVTFRCDPISEHNRLYWYRQTLGQGPEFLTYFQNEAQLEKSRLLSDRFSAERPKGSFSTLEIQRTEQGDSAMYLCASSFGNSGGSETQYFGPGTRLLVL.